The source of this T cell receptor (beta chain) is a study of T cell repertoires in cytomegalovirus infection. TCRdb used MiXCR to reprocess the reads, holding one entry per CDR3 protein. The repertoire includes over 250,000 distinct CDR3 sequences, about 20% of them detected once, and roughly a fifth sits in the top ten. There are a few counts of this clonotype. Its antigen is undetermined. V dropped 0 bases and J dropped 2 bases, with 9 bases sitting between them. The CDR3 covers 15 residues. Germline-derived CDR1 and CDR2 are SGHRS and YFSETQ. This specimen was cultured PBMCs, taken from culture after CMV antigen stimulation. The chain recombines TRBV5-1 with TRBJ1-5; D call uncertain. The receptor's source is a human donor in good health (CMV status not recorded). Some clones in this sample may be carry-over from other donors' samples. The CDR3 protein is CASSLGGFGNQPQHF. The CDR3 DNA follows: TGCGCCAGCAGCTTGGGAGGCTTCGGCAATCAGCCCCAGCATTTT.